This section outlines one T cell receptor (beta chain) sequence together with its context. In the original workflow: From reference gene primer amplification, estimates of nucleated cell counts were derived. The protocol was immunoSEQ multiplex PCR, while the TCRdb copy is restricted to in-frame clones and leaves out a portion. The V and J calls and clone size are taken from that table; D and trimming were inferred from the DNA. The sample lists about 120,000 clones, about 90% seen once, with roughly 29% in the top ten. The CDR3 is 17 residues long. The germline CDR1 and CDR2 sequences are SEHNR and FQNEAQ (reference sequence). V was pared by 5 bases and J by 0 bases, with 19 bases between. These data belong to a study of blood T cell repertoires in COVID-19. Overall study: Italy, Spain and the United States were the sources of the convalescent and acute COVID-19 samples. PBMCs, B-cell-depleted T cells, or T cells were the source of the cDNA or gDNA that made up the material.

The rearrangement links TRBV7-9 to TRBJ1-1; a weak D match, TRBD1 (5 bases). Sequencing used peripheral blood. The source of this sequence is a woman in her 70s with acute or convalescent COVID-19. CDR3 nucleotide sequence: TGTGCCAGCAGCCCGAGACAGTGGGCAACTTTGAACACTGAAGCTTTCTTT. It encodes CASSPRQWATLNTEAFF.